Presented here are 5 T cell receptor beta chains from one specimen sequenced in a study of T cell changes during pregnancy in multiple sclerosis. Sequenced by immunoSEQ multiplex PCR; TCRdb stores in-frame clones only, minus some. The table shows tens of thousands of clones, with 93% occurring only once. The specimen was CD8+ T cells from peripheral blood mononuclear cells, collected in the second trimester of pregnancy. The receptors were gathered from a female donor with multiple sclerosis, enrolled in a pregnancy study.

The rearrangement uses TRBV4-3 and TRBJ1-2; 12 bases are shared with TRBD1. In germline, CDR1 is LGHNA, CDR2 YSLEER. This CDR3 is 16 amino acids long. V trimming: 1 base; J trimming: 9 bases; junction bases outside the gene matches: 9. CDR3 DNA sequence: TGCGCCAGCAGCCAAGTTTTTTTGGGACAGGGGGCAAGCTACACCTTC. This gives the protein CASSQVFLGQGASYTF.

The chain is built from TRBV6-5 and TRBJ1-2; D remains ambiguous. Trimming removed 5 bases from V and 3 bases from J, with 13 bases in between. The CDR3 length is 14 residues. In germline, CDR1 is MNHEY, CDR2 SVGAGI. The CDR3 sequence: CASSDGIRDYGYTF. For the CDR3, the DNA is TGTGCCAGCAGTGACGGGATACGGGACTATGGCTACACCTTC.

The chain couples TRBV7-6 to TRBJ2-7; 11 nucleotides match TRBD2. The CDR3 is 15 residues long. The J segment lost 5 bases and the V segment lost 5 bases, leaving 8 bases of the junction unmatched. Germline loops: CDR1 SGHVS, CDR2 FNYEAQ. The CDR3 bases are TGTGCCAGCAGCCGACTAGCGGGGCCCAACGACGAGCAGTACTTC. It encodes CASSRLAGPNDEQYF.

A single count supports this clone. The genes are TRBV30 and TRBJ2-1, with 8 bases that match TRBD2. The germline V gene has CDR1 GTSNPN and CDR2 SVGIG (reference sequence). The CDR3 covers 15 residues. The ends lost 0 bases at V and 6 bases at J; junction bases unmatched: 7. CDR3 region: CAWSVSAGDLNEQFF. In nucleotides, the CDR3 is TGTGCCTGGAGTGTATCAGCGGGAGACCTCAATGAGCAGTTCTTC.

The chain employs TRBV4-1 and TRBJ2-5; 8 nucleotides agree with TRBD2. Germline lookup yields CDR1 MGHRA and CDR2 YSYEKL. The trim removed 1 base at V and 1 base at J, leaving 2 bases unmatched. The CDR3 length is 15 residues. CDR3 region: CASSQVAGPQETQYF. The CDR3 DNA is TGCGCCAGCAGCCAAGTAGCGGGACCCCAAGAGACCCAGTACTTC.